This T cell receptor (beta chain) was observed in a study of shared clonotypes between healthy human individuals. Positively selected for CCR7, the CD45RO-negative cells used as naive CD8 cells excluded terminally differentiated effector memory CD45RA+ cells. The CDR3 length is 15 residues. Trimming stripped 0 bases from V and 3 bases from J, with 11 bases between. CDR1 and CDR2 (germline): MGHRA, YSYEKL. This clone was detected once. Data came from immunoSEQ multiplex PCR; TCRdb stores just in-frame clones and leaves some out. Among hundreds of thousands of clones listed, 95% to 98% were seen once. The clonotype comes from a man aged 25 to 40 in good health. Sequenced material: naive CD8+ T cells sorted from blood. The chain couples TRBV4-1 to TRBJ2-5; a weak D match, TRBD1 (5 bases). CDR3 region: CASSQELGLKETQYF. DNA of the CDR3: TGCGCCAGCAGCCAAGAATTGGGGCTGAAAGAGACCCAGTACTTC.